Included here is one TCR beta chain sequence, with context. Its specificity is unknown. This sample is drawn from a study of post-analysis software for immune sequencing data. Study conclusions and caveats: About five TRBV segments, including TRBV5-6, TRBV5-1 and TRBV20-1, were more frequent in patients than controls.

The V gene's germline CDR1 is MNHEY and CDR2 SVGAGI. Trimming pared 0 bases from V and 9 bases from J, leaving 9 bases between. The CDR3 has 13 amino acids. The library was made from cDNA and included unique molecular identifiers. TCRdb analysed the PCR reads with MiXCR anew, one entry per CDR3 protein. Found here are some 690,000 distinct CDR3 sequences, 59% of them singletons; the top ten hold 10% to 12%. The source material was blood. This chain joins TRBV6-5 and TRBJ2-1; D might be TRBD2 (5 bases). The clonotype was recovered from a girl aged 2 to 9 with multiple sclerosis. CDR3 sequence: CASSYSKGVEQFF. The CDR3, as DNA: TGTGCCAGCAGTTACTCGAAGGGAGTTGAGCAGTTCTTC.